This T cell receptor (beta chain) appears in the sequencing data of a study of regulatory T cells in long-lasting Graves disease. The sample's time point: newly diagnosed GD, antithyroid drugs for less than 3 months. The TCR library was made from RNA that had been extracted from PBMCs in TRIzol. Overall study results and limits: There was favoring of TRBV28, TRBJ1-2 and TRBJ2-5 in persistent disease.

The J segment lost 4 bases and the V segment lost 5 bases, leaving 6 bases of the junction unmatched. Germline V CDR1 and CDR2: SGHVS, FQNEAQ. The CDR3 totals 16 residues. To note about this clonotype: Its antigen is currently unknown.

Arm-PCR with iRepertoire HTBI primers amplified the CDR3 regions for these TCR beta libraries. Each CDR3 protein gets one entry after TCRdb re-called the multiplex PCR reads with MiXCR. The sample carries about 560,000 distinct CDR3 sequences, approximately 16% recorded once. A further study also used this sample, focusing on T cells in Graves' hyperthyroidism and ophthalmopathy. That study adds: Graves' hyperthyroidism showing no ophthalmopathy progression within 18 months was considered stable.

This receptor was identified in a man younger than 30 with Graves disease. The chain employs TRBV7-8 and TRBJ2-1, with TRBD2 identical over 12 bases. This sample comprised peripheral blood mononuclear cells (PBMCs), obtained at new diagnosis, from a patient treated with antithyroid drugs. CDR3 nucleotides: TGTGCCAGCAGCCCGGGGACTAGCGGGCAGTACAATGAGCAGTTCTTC. This gives the protein CASSPGTSGQYNEQFF.